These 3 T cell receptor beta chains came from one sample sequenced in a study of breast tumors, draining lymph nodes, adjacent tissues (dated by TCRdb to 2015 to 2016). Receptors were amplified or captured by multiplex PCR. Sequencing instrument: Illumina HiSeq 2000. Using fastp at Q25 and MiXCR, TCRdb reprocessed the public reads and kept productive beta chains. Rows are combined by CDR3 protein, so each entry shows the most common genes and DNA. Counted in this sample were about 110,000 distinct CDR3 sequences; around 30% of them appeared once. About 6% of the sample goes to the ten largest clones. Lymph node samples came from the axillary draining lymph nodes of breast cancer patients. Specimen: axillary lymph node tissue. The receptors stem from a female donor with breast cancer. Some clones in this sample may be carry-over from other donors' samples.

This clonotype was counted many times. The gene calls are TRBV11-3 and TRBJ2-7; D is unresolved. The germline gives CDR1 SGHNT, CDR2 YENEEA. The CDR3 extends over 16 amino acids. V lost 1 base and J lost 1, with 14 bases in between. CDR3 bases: TGTGCCAGCAGCTTAGGTTTGGCGTACCCTTCCTACGAGCAGTACTTC. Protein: CASSLGLAYPSYEQYF.

CDR3 sequence reads: CASSRTGTGFTDTQYF. CDR3 nucleotides: TGTGCCAGCAGTCGTACCGGGACAGGGTTCACAGATACGCAGTATTTT. The chain recombines TRBV27 with TRBJ2-3; TRBD1 agrees at 9 bases. CDR3 length equals 16 residues. Germline CDR1 is MNHEY and CDR2 is SMNVEV (reference sequence). J lost 2 bases, V lost 5 bases, and 8 bases had no gene match.

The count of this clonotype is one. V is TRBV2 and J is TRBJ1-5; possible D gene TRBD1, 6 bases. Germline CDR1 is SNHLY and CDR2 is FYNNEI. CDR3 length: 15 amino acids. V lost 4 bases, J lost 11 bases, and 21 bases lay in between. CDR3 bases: TGTGCCAGCAGTGGTCGGGGGGCTTACCAAGAGACCCAGCATTTT. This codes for CASSGRGAYQETQHF.